The T cell receptor (beta chain) described here comes from a study of T cell repertoires in cytomegalovirus infection. On the study more broadly: A matching HLA type, together with CMV infection, was signaled by public TCR beta signatures.

TCRdb reprocessed the reads with MiXCR, giving one entry per CDR3 protein. The sample has 250,000 or so distinct CDR3 sequences, less than 9.5% seen once. General study findings and limits: Within the response measured ex vivo, HLA-C-restricted CMV-specific TCR beta clonotypes were dominant. People with CMV and the relevant HLA were identified by cumulative public TCR beta family frequency.

This clonotype was seen a handful of times. The antigen is not known. Germline CDR1 SQVTM, CDR2 ANQGSEA. V dropped 6 bases and J dropped 4 bases, with 18 bases sitting between them. CDR3 length: 14 amino acids. The sequenced material came from PBMCs. The rearrangement links TRBV29-1 to TRBJ1-1; weak D call: TRBD1 (5 bases). The clonotype was recovered from a human donor in good health (CMV status not recorded). Some clones in this sample may be carry-over from other donors' samples. The CDR3 region is CSVGRDLGGTEAFF. DNA of the CDR3: TGCAGCGTCGGACGGGACCTGGGGGGCACTGAAGCTTTCTTT.